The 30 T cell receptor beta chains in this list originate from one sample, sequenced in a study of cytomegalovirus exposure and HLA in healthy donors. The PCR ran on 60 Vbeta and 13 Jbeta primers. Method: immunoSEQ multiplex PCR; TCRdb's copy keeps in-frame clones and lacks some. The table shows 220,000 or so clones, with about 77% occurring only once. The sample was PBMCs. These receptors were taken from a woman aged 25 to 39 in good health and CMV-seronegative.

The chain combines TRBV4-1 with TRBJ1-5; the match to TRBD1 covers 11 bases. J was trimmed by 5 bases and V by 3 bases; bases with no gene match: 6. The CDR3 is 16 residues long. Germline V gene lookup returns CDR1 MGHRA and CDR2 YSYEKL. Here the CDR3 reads CASSHPGTGGHQPQHF. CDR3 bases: TGCGCCAGCAGCCATCCCGGGACAGGGGGTCATCAGCCCCAGCATTTT.

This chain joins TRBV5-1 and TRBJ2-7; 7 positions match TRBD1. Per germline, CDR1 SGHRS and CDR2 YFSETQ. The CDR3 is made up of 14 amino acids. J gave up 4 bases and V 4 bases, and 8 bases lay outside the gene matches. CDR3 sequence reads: CASSHSGTEYEQYF. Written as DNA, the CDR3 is TGCGCCAGCAGCCATTCCGGGACAGAGTACGAGCAGTACTTC. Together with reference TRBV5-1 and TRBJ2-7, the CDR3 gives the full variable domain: KAGVTQTPRYLIKTRGQQVTLSCSPISGHRSVSWYQQTPGQGLQFLFEYFSETQRNKGNFPGRFSGRQFSNSRSEMNVSTLELGDSALYLCASSHSGTEYEQYFGPGTRLTVT.

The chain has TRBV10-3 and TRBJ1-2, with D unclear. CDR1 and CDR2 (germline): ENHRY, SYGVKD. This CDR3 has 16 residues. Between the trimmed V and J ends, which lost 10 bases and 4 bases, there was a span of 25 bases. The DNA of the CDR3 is TGTGCCAGCAAGTCCGTGGTAGCAGCGGGTAGCTATGGCTACACCTTC. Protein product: CASKSVVAAGSYGYTF.

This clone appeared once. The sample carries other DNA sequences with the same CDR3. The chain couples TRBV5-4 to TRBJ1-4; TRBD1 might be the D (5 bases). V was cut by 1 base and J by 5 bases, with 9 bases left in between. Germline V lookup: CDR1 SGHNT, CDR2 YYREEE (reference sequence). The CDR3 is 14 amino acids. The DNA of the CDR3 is TGTGCCAGCAGCTTGAATGACAGAAATGAAAAACTGTTTTTT. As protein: CASSLNDRNEKLFF.

CDR3: CASSYRQGGETQYF. CDR3 DNA: TGTGCCAGCAGTTATCGACAGGGGGGCGAGACCCAGTACTTC. This rearrangement joins TRBV6-1 to TRBJ2-5, with TRBD1 matching 9 bases. Per germline, CDR1 MNHNS and CDR2 SASEGT. J gave up 5 bases and V 5 bases, and 6 bases lay outside the gene matches. The CDR3 runs 14 residues.

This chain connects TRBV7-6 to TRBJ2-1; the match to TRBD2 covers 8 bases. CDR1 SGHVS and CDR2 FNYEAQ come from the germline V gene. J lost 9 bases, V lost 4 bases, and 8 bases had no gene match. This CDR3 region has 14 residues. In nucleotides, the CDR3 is TGTGCCAGCAGCTCGGGGGGGGGTCTTCGTGAGCAGTTCTTC. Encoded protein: CASSSGGGLREQFF. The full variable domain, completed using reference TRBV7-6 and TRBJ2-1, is GAGVSQSPRYKVTKRGQDVALRCDPISGHVSLYWYRQALGQGPEFLTYFNYEAQQDKSGLPNDRFSAERPEGSISTLTIQRTEQRDSAMYRCASSSGGGLREQFFGPGTRLTVL.

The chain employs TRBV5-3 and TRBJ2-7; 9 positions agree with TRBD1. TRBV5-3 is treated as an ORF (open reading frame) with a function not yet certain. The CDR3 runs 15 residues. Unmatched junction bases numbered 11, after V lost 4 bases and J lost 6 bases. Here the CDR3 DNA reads TGTGCCAGAAGCCCATCGAGGACAGGGGAAAGCGAGCAGTACTTC. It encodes CARSPSRTGESEQYF.

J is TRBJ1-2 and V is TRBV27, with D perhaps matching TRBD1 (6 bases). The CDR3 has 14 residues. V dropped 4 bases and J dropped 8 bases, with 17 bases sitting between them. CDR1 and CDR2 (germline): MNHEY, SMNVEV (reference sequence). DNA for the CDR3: TGTGCCAGCAGTTCCACGGGACAAACCGTGGGCTACACCTTC. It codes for CASSSTGQTVGYTF.

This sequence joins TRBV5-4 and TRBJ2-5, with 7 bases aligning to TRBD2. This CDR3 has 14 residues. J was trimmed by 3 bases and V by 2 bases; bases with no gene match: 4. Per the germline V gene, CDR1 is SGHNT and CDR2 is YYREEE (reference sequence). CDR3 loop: CASSFLGGKETQYF. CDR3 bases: TGTGCCAGCAGCTTCTTGGGGGGGAAAGAGACCCAGTACTTC.

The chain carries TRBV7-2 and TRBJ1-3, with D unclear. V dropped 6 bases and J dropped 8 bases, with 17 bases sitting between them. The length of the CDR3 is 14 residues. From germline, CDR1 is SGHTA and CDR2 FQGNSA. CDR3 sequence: CASSYGLAGDTIYF. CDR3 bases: TGTGCCAGCAGTTATGGACTCGCCGGAGACACCATATATTTT. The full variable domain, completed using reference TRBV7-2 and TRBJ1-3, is GAGVSQSPSNKVTEKGKDVELRCDPISGHTALYWYRQSLGQGLEFLIYFQGNSAPDKSGLPSDRFSAERTGGSVSTLTIQRTQQEDSAVYLCASSYGLAGDTIYFGEGSWLTVV.

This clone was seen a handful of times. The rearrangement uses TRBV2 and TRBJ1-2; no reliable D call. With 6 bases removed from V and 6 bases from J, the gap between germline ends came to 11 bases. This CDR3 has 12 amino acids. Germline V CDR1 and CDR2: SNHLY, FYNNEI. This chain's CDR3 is CASRDGVDGYTF. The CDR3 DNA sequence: TGTGCCAGCAGGGATGGAGTAGATGGCTACACCTTC.

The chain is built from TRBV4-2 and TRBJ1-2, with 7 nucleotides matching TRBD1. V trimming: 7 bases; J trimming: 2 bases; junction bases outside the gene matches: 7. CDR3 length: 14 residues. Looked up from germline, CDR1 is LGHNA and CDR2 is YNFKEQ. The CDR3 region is CASTRTGSNYGYTF. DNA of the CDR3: TGTGCCAGCACCCGGACAGGATCCAACTATGGCTACACCTTC.

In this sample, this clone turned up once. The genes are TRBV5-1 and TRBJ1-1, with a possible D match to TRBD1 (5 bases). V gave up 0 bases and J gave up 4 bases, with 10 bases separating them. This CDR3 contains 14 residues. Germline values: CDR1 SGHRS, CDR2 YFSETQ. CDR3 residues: CASSLGPGGTEAFF. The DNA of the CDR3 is TGCGCCAGCAGCTTGGGACCCGGGGGCACTGAAGCTTTCTTT.

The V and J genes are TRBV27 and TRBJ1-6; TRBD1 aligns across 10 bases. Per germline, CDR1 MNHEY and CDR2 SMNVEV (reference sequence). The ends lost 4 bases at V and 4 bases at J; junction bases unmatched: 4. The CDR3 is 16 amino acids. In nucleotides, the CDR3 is TGTGCCAGCAGTTCCGGGACAGGGGTGTATAATTCACCCCTCCACTTT. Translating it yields CASSSGTGVYNSPLHF.

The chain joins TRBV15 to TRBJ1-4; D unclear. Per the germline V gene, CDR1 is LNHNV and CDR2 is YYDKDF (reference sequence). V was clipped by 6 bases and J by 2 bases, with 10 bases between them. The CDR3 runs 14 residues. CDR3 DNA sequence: TGTGCCACCAGTGCGGGAGCTACTAATGAAAAACTGTTTTTT. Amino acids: CATSAGATNEKLFF.

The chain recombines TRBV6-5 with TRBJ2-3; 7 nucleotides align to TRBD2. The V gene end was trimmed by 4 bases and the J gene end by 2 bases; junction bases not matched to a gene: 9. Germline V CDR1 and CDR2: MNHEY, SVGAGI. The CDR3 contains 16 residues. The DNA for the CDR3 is TGTGCCAGCAGTTTGCAGCGGGAATTATACACAGATACGCAGTATTTT. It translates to CASSLQRELYTDTQYF.

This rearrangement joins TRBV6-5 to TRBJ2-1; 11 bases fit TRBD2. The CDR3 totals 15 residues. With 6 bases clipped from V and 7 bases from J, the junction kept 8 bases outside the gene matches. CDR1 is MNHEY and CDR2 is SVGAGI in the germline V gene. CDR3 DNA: TGTGCCAGCAGAATAGCGGGAGGGCCTCGGAATGAGCAGTTCTTC. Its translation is CASRIAGGPRNEQFF.

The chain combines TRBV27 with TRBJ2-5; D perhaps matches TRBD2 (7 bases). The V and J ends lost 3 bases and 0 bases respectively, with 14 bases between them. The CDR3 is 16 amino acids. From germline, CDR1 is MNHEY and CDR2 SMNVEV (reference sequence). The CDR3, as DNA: TGTGCCAGCAGTTTGAGGGGGAGGGGGTACCAAGAGACCCAGTACTTC. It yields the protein CASSLRGRGYQETQYF.

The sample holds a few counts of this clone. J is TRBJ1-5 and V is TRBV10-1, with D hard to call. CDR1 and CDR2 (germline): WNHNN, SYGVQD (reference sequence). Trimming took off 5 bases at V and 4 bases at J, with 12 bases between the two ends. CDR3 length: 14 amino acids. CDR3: CASSPSGSNQPQHF. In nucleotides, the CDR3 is TGCGCCAGCAGTCCCTCGGGGTCGAATCAGCCCCAGCATTTT.

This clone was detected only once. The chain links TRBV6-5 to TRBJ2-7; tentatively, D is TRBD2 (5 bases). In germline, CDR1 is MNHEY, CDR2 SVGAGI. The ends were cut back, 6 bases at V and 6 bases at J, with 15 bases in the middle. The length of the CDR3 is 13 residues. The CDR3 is CASSLDYSGEQYF. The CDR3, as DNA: TGTGCCAGCAGCCTCGACTATTCGGGCGAGCAGTACTTC.

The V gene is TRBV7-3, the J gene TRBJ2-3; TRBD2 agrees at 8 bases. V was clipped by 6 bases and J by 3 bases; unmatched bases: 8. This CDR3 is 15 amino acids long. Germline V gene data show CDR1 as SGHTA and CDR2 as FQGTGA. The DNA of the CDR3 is TGTGCCAGCAGTCGGGGGGGCGGGAGGACAGATACGCAGTATTTT. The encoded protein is CASSRGGGRTDTQYF.

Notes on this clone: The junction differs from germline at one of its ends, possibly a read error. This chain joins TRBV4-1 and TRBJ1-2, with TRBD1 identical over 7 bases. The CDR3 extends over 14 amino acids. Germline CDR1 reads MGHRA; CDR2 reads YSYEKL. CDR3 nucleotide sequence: TGTGCCAGCAGCCAAGAGGACAGGTTTAGTGGCTACACCTTC. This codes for CASSQEDRFSGYTF.

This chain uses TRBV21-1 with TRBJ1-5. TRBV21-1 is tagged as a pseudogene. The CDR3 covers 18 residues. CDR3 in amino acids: CASSKEVAGRYSNQPQHF. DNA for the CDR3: TGTGCCAGCAGCAAAGAGGTGGCGGGCAGGTATAGCAATCAGCCCCAGCATTTT.

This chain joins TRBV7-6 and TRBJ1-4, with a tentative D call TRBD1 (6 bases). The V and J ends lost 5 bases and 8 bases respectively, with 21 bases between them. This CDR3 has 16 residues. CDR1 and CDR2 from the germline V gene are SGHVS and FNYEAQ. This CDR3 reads CASSNLQGRNKEKLFF. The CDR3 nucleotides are TGTGCCAGCAGCAACCTTCAGGGGCGGAATAAAGAAAAACTGTTTTTT.

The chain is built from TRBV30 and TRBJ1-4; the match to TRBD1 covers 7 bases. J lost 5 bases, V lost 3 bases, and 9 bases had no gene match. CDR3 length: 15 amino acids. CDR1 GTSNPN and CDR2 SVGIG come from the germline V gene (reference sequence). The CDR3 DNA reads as TGTGCCTGGAGCCTAAAGGGGGCCTACAATGAAAAACTGTTTTTT. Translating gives CAWSLKGAYNEKLFF. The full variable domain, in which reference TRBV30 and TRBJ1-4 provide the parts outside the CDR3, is SQTIHQWPATLVQPVGSPLSLECTVEGTSNPNLYWYRQAAGRGLQLLFYSVGIGQISSEVPQNLSASRPQDRQFILSSKKLLLSDSGFYLCAWSLKGAYNEKLFFGSGTQLSVL.

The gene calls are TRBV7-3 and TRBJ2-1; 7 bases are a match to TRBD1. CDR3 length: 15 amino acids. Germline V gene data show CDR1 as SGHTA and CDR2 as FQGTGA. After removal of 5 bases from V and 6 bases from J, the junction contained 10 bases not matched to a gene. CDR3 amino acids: CASSLSRDSGNEQFF. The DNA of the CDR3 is TGTGCCAGCAGCCTCTCCCGGGACAGTGGCAATGAGCAGTTCTTC. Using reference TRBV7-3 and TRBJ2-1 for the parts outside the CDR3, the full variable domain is GAGVSQTPSNKVTEKGKYVELRCDPISGHTALYWYRQSLGQGPEFLIYFQGTGAADDSGLPNDRFFAVRPEGSVSTLKIQRTERGDSAVYLCASSLSRDSGNEQFFGPGTRLTVL.

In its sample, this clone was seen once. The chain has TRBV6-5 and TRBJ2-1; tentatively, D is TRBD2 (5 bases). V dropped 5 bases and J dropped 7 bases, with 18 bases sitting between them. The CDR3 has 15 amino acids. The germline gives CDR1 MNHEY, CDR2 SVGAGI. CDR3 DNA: TGTGCCAGCAGTCCCACCGGAGGTCCGGGGAATGAGCAGTTCTTC. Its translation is CASSPTGGPGNEQFF.

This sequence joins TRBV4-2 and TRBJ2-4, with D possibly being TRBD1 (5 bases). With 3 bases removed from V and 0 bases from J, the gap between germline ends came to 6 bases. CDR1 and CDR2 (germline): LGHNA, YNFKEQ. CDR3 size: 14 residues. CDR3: CASSHGQAKNIQYF. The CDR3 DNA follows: TGTGCCAGCAGCCATGGACAAGCCAAAAACATTCAGTACTTC.

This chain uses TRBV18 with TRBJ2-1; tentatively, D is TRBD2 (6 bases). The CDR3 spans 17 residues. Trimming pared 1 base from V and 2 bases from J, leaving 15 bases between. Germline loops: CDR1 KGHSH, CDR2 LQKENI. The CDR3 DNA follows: TGTGCCAGCTCACCACAAAGAGGTAGCGGCACCTACAATGAGCAGTTCTTC. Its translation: CASSPQRGSGTYNEQFF.

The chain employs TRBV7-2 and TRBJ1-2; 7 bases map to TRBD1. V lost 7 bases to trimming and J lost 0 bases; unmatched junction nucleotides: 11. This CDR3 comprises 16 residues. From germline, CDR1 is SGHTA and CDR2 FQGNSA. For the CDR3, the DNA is TGTGCCAGCAACCGAATAACAGGGGCGGCTAACTATGGCTACACCTTC. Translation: CASNRITGAANYGYTF.